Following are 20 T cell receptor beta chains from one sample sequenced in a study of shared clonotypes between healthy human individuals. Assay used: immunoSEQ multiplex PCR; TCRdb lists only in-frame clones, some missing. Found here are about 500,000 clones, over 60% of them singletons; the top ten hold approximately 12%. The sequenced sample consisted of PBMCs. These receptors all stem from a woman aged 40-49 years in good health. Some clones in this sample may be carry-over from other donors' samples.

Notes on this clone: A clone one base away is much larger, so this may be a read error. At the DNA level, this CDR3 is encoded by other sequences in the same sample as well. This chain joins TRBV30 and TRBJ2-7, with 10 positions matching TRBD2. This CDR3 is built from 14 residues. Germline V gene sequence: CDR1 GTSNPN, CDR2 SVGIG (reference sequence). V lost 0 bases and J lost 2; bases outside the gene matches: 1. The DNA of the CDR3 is TGTGCCTGGAGTGTACTAGCGGGGCCCTACGAGCAGTACTTC. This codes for CAWSVLAGPYEQYF.

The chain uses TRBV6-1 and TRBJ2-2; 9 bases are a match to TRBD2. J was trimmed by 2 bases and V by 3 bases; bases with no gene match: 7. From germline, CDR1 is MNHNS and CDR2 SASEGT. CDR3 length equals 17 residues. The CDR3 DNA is TGTGCCAGCAGTGAGCTCCCGGGACTAGCTAACACCGGGGAGCTGTTTTTT. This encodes CASSELPGLANTGELFF.

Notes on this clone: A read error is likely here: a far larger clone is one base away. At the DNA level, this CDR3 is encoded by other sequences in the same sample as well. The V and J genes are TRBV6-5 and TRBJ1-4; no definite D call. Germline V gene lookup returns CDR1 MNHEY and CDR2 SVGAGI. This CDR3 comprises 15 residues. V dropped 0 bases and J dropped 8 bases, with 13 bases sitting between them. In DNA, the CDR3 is TGTGCCAGCAGTTACTCGATGGCTGATACGGAAAAACTGTTTTTT. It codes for CASSYSMADTEKLFF.

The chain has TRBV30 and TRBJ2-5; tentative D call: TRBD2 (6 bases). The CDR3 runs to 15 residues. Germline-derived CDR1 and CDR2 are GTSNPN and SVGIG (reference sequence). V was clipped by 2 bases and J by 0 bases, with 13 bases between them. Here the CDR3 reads CAWSSGTSYQETQYF. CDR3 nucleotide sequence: TGTGCCTGGAGTTCTGGGACTTCGTACCAAGAGACCCAGTACTTC.

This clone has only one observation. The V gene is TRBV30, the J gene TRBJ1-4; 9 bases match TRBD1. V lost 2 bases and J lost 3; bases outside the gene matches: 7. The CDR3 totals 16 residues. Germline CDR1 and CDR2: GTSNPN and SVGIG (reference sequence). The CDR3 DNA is TGTGCCTGGAGTAACCGGGGGGACAGGGCTAATGAAAAACTGTTTTTT. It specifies CAWSNRGDRANEKLFF.

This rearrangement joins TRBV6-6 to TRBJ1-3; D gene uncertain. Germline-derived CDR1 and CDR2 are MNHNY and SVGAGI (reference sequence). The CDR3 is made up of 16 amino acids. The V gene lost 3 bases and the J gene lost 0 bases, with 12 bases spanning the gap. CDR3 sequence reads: CASSYRVSSSGNTIYF. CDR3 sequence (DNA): TGTGCCAGCAGTTATAGAGTCAGTAGCTCTGGAAACACCATATATTTT.

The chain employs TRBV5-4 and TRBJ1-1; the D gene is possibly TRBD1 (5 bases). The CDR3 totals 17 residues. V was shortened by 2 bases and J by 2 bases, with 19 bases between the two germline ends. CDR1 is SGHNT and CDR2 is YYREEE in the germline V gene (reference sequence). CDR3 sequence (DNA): TGTGCCAGCAGCTTTGGCGTGCGGGGGATTGAAAACACTGAAGCTTTCTTT. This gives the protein CASSFGVRGIENTEAFF.

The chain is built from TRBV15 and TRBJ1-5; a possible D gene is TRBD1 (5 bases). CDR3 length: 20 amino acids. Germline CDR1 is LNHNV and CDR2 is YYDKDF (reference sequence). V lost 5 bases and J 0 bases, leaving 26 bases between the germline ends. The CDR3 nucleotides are TGTGCCACCAGCGATGGGGATAGGGATGGGGGACTGCTTAGCAATCAGCCCCAGCATTTT. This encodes CATSDGDRDGGLLSNQPQHF.

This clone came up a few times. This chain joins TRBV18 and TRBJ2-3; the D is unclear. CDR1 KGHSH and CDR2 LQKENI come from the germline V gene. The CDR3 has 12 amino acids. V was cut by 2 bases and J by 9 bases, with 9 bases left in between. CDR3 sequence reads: CASSPLAETQYF. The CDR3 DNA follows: TGTGCCAGCTCACCATTGGCCGAGACGCAGTATTTT.

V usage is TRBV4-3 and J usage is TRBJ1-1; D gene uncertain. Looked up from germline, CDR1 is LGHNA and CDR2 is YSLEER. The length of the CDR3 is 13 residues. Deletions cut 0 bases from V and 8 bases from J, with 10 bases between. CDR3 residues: CASSQERGAEAFF. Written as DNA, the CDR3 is TGCGCCAGCAGCCAAGAGCGCGGCGCAGAAGCTTTCTTT.

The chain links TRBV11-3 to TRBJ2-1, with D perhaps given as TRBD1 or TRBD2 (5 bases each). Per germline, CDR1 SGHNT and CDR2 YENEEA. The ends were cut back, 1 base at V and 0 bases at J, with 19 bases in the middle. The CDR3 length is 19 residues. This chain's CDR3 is CASSLGRKLVGGSYNEQFF. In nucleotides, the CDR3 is TGTGCCAGCAGCTTAGGAAGGAAACTGGTTGGGGGCTCCTACAATGAGCAGTTCTTC.

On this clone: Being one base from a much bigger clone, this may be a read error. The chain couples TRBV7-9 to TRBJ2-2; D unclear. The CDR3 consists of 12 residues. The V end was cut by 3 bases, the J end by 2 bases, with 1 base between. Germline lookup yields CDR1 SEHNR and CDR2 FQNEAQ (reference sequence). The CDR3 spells CASSFNTGELFF. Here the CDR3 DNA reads TGTGCCAGCAGCTTCAACACCGGGGAGCTGTTTTTT.

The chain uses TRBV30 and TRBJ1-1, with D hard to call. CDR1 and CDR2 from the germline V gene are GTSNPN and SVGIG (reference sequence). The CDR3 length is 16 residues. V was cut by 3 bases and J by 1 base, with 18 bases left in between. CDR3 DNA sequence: TGTGCCTGGAGAATTGAAGGTGGGTGGGGGAACACTGAAGCTTTCTTT. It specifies CAWRIEGGWGNTEAFF.

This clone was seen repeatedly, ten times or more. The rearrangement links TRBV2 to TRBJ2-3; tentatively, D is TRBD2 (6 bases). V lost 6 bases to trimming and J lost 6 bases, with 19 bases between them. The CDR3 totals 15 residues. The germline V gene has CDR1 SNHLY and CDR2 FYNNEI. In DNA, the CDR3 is TGTGCCAGCAGGCCTGGTGGCGGGATAAGGGATACGCAGTATTTT. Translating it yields CASRPGGGIRDTQYF.

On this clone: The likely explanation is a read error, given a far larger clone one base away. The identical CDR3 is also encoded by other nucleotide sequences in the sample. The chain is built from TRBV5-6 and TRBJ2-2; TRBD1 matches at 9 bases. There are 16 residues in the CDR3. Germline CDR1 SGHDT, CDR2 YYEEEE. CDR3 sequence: CASSPGTGRDTGELFF. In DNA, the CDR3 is TGTGCCAGCAGCCCTGGGACAGGGCGGGACACCGGGGAGCTGTTTTTC.

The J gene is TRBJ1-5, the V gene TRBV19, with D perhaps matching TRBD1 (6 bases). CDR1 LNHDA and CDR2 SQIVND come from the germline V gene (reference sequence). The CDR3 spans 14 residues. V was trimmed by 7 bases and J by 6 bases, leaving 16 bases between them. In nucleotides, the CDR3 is TGTGCCAGTACCCCGGGGGGGGGCGGTCAGCCCCAGCATTTT. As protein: CASTPGGGGQPQHF.

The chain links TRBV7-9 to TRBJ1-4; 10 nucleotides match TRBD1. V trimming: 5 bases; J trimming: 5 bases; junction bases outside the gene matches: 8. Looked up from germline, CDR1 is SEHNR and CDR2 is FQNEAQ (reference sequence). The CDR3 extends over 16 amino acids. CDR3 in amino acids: CASSKGQGFRNEKLFF. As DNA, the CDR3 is TGTGCCAGCAGCAAGGGACAGGGGTTTCGCAATGAAAAACTGTTTTTT.

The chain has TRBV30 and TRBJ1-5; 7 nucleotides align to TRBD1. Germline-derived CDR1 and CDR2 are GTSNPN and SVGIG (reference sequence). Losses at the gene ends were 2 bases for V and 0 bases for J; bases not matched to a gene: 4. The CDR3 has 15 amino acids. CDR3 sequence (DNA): TGTGCCTGGAGTCGGGACAGTAATAGCAATCAGCCCCAGCATTTT. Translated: CAWSRDSNSNQPQHF.

Here the CDR3 DNA reads TGTGCCAGCAGTTCCCGCGGGGGTAACTCCTACGAGCAGTACTTC. Its translation is CASSSRGGNSYEQYF. J is TRBJ2-7 and V is TRBV28; 7 bases are shared with TRBD2. Germline V gene data show CDR1 as MDHEN and CDR2 as SYDVKM. The CDR3 consists of 15 residues. V shed 4 bases and J 0 bases; nucleotides not matched to a gene: 6. Looking up the rest from reference TRBV28 and TRBJ2-7 gives the full variable domain: DVKVTQSSRYLVKRTGEKVFLECVQDMDHENMFWYRQDPGLGLRLIYFSYDVKMKEKGDIPEGYSVSREKKERFSLILESASTNQTSMYLCASSSRGGNSYEQYFGPGTRLTVT.

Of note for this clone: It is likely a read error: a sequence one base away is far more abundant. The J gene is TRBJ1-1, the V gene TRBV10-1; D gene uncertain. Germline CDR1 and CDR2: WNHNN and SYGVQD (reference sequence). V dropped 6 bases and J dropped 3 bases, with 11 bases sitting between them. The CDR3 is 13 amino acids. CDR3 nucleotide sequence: TGCGCCAGCAGCGAGGACGGCTACACTGAAGCTTTCTTT. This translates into CASSEDGYTEAFF.